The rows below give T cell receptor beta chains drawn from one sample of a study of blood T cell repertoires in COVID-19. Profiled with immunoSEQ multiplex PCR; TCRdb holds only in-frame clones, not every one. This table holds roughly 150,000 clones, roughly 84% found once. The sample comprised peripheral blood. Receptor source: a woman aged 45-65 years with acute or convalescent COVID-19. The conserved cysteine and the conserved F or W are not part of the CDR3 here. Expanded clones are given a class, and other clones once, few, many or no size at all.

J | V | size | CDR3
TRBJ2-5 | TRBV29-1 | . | SVLFAEETQY
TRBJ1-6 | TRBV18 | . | ASSLNSRDRASPLH
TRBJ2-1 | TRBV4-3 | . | ASSQGQVSGGEQF
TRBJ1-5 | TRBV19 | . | ASSPQGNQPQH
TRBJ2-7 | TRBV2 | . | ASRLGGYEQY
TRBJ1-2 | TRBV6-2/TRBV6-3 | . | ASSWDYRATYGYT
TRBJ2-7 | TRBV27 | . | ASSFRAGPYEQY
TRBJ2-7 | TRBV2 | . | ASSGWTSGGAKEQY
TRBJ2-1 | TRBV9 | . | ASSGSGRHGDEQF
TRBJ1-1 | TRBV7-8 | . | ASSPWTARRMNTEAF
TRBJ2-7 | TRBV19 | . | ASSIDGTGGTEQY
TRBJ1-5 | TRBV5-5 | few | ASSPEQYQPQH
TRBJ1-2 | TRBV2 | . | ASGEIQGAGGYT